These 32 T cell receptor beta chains were sequenced from one sample in a study of cytomegalovirus exposure and HLA in healthy donors. Only in-frame clones appear in the TCRdb table, and some are missing; sequencing was by immunoSEQ multiplex PCR. This sample has 240,000 or so clones, with 86% found just once. Material for sequencing was PBMCs. Receptor source: a woman in her 30s in good health and CMV-seropositive.

This chain joins TRBV9 and TRBJ2-1; 7 bases line up with TRBD2. Germline trimming cut 6 bases from V and 6 bases from J; bases unmatched to any gene: 12. Germline V lookup: CDR1 SGDLS, CDR2 YYNGEE. The CDR3 is made up of 15 amino acids. CDR3 DNA: TGTGCCAGCACACCAGGCGCGGGAGAGTCCAATGAGCAGTTCTTC. Its protein is CASTPGAGESNEQFF.

The V gene is TRBV7-9, the J gene TRBJ2-7; 12 bases align to TRBD2. CDR1 is SEHNR and CDR2 is FQNEAQ in the germline V gene (reference sequence). The CDR3 loop spans 15 amino acids. The trim removed 5 bases at V and 4 bases at J, leaving 6 bases unmatched. CDR3 protein: CASSVSSGREYEQYF. Here the CDR3 DNA reads TGTGCCAGCAGCGTCTCTAGCGGGAGGGAATACGAGCAGTACTTC.

The chain carries TRBV19 and TRBJ2-7; D may be TRBD2 (5 bases). The V and J ends lost 4 bases and 2 bases respectively, with 15 bases between them. The CDR3 sequence is 15 residues long. Per the germline V gene, CDR1 is LNHDA and CDR2 is SQIVND (reference sequence). The CDR3 loop reads CASSTSWAVTYEQYF. For the CDR3, the DNA is TGTGCCAGTAGTACTAGCTGGGCAGTGACCTACGAGCAGTACTTC. Supplemented by reference TRBV19 and TRBJ2-7, the full variable domain reads DGGITQSPKYLFRKEGQNVTLSCEQNLNHDAMYWYRQDPGQGLRLIYYSQIVNDFQKGDIAEGYSVSREKKESFPLTVTSAQKNPTAFYLCASSTSWAVTYEQYFGPGTRLTVT.

V is TRBV4-1 and J is TRBJ2-7, with D possibly matching TRBD1 (6 bases). This CDR3 has 16 amino acids. With 0 bases removed from V and 3 bases from J, the gap between germline ends came to 15 bases. CDR1 is MGHRA, CDR2 YSYEKL, per germline. In nucleotides, the CDR3 is TGCGCCAGCAGCCAAGATAAACAGGGCTTCGGCTACGAGCAGTACTTC. This encodes CASSQDKQGFGYEQYF.

V and J are TRBV27 and TRBJ2-1; D is unclear. V shed 2 bases and J shed 0 bases, with 5 bases lying between them. This CDR3 has 14 residues. Germline CDR1 is MNHEY and CDR2 is SMNVEV (reference sequence). Here the CDR3 DNA reads TGTGCCAGCAGTTTAGTGAGCTCCTACAATGAGCAGTTCTTC. The encoded protein is CASSLVSSYNEQFF.

The chain has TRBV9 and TRBJ2-2; 8 positions match TRBD2. The V and J ends lost 1 base and 1 base, in that order; junction bases with no gene match: 3. Germline assignment: CDR1 SGDLS and CDR2 YYNGEE. The CDR3 is made up of 16 amino acids. Here the CDR3 reads CASSVTAGENTGELFF. In DNA, the CDR3 is TGTGCCAGCAGCGTAACAGCGGGAGAGAACACCGGGGAGCTGTTTTTT.

This chain connects TRBV6-6 to TRBJ2-3; maybe TRBD2 (5 bases). Looked up from germline, CDR1 is MNHNY and CDR2 is SVGAGI (reference sequence). The CDR3 is made up of 13 amino acids. Trimming left V 6 bases short and J 4 bases short, with 11 bases between. The CDR3 nucleotides are TGTGCCAGCAGGGACTTAAGTTCAGATACGCAGTATTTT. Amino acids: CASRDLSSDTQYF.

The chain carries TRBV2 and TRBJ2-3; no clear D. Per germline, CDR1 SNHLY and CDR2 FYNNEI. V gave up 7 bases and J gave up 3 bases, with 8 bases separating them. The CDR3 is 12 amino acids. CDR3 in DNA: TGTGCCAGCACGAGATTAACAGATACGCAGTATTTT. Its translation is CASTRLTDTQYF.

This clone has a handful of counts. The chain uses TRBV6-1 and TRBJ1-1; possible D gene TRBD1, 5 bases. Germline loops: CDR1 MNHNS, CDR2 SASEGT. Trimming removed 3 bases at V and 3 bases at J, with 11 bases between. The CDR3 runs to 14 residues. The CDR3 here is CASSDKGGDTEAFF. CDR3 DNA sequence: TGTGCCAGCAGTGACAAAGGAGGGGACACTGAAGCTTTCTTT.

The CDR3, as DNA: TGTGCCAGCAGTCTCCCGTCATGGGACAGGGCCTACGAGCAGTACTTC. The encoded protein is CASSLPSWDRAYEQYF. The chain is built from TRBV28 and TRBJ2-7; 9 bases align to TRBD1. CDR3 size: 16 residues. The V gene's germline CDR1 is MDHEN and CDR2 SYDVKM. Trimming removed 5 bases from V and 2 bases from J; junction bases left unmatched: 10.

The chain is built from TRBV28 and TRBJ1-2, with TRBD1 matching 12 bases. V shed 8 bases, J shed 7 bases, and the junction held 8 bases outside the gene matches. Germline loops: CDR1 MDHEN, CDR2 SYDVKM. The CDR3 length is 14 residues. The CDR3 DNA sequence: TGTGCCAGCGAGTCCGGGACAGGGGGCAGTGGCTACACCTTC. Its protein product is CASESGTGGSGYTF.

This chain connects TRBV11-1 to TRBJ2-5; D possibly corresponds to TRBD1 (6 bases). CDR1 and CDR2 from the germline V gene are SGHAT and FQDESV (reference sequence). The V end lost 6 bases, the J end lost 3 bases, and 11 bases lay between the germline ends. This CDR3 region has 13 residues. The CDR3 sequence is CASSRPGEETQYF. CDR3 nucleotide sequence: TGTGCCAGCAGTAGGCCAGGGGAAGAGACCCAGTACTTC.

J is TRBJ1-5 and V is TRBV5-1; D not certain. Germline CDR1 is SGHRS and CDR2 is YFSETQ. Trimming stripped 0 bases from V and 0 bases from J, with 10 bases between. The CDR3 runs to 16 residues. The CDR3 DNA sequence: TGCGCCAGCAGCTTGGGAGGCAGCCTTAGCAATCAGCCCCAGCATTTT. It encodes CASSLGGSLSNQPQHF.

This sequence joins TRBV5-4 and TRBJ2-1; 10 nucleotides match TRBD2. CDR3 size: 15 residues. Germline assignment: CDR1 SGHNT and CDR2 YYREEE (reference sequence). Losses at the gene ends were 1 base for V and 7 bases for J; bases not matched to a gene: 5. CDR3 amino acids: CASSLTSGASNEQFF. The CDR3 DNA is TGTGCCAGCAGCTTGACTAGCGGGGCCAGTAATGAGCAGTTCTTC.

For the CDR3, the DNA is TGTGCCAGCAGTTATGGGGCATACTACGAGCAGTACTTC. Translation: CASSYGAYYEQYF. The chain recombines TRBV6-5 with TRBJ2-7; TRBD1 might be the D (5 bases). This CDR3 comprises 13 residues. Germline CDR1 is MNHEY and CDR2 is SVGAGI. The V end was cut by 3 bases, the J end by 3 bases, with 9 bases between.

The table lists this clone with a count of one. For the CDR3, the DNA is TGTGCCATCAGTGAGGGAACCTCAGGGGTAGACAATGAGCAGTTCTTC. It encodes CAISEGTSGVDNEQFF. This chain joins TRBV10-3 and TRBJ2-1; D is possibly TRBD1 (6 bases). Germline V gene sequence: CDR1 ENHRY, CDR2 SYGVKD. There are 16 residues in the CDR3. Trimming removed 2 bases from V and 5 bases from J, with 16 bases in between.

The V call is TRBV5-1, the J call TRBJ2-7; 12 bases map to TRBD2. The V and J ends lost 1 base and 6 bases, in that order; junction bases with no gene match: 17. CDR1 and CDR2 (germline): SGHRS, YFSETQ. CDR3 size: 19 residues. The CDR3 loop reads CASSLTTQGRGLAGSEQYF. The CDR3 nucleotides read TGCGCCAGCAGCTTGACAACACAGGGGAGGGGACTAGCGGGCTCCGAGCAGTACTTC.

This sequence joins TRBV5-1 and TRBJ2-5; 8 nucleotides line up with TRBD1. Trimming took 5 bases from V and 3 from J; bases not matched to a gene: 9. The germline gives CDR1 SGHRS, CDR2 YFSETQ. The CDR3 is 15 residues long. The CDR3 sequence is CASRDPRGREETQYF. CDR3 in DNA: TGCGCCAGCAGGGACCCCAGGGGGCGTGAAGAGACCCAGTACTTC.

This clone has just a few counts. J is TRBJ2-7 and V is TRBV28; TRBD2 matches 8 bases. Germline CDR1 is MDHEN and CDR2 is SYDVKM. Trimming at V came to 6 bases and at J to 7 bases, leaving 11 bases not matched to a gene. CDR3 size: 14 residues. CDR3 in amino acids: CASSSGTRGWEQYF. The CDR3 coding sequence is TGTGCCAGCAGCTCCGGGACTAGGGGTTGGGAGCAGTACTTC.

This chain uses TRBV5-4 with TRBJ1-4; unclear D gene. Germline CDR1 and CDR2: SGHNT and YYREEE (reference sequence). The CDR3 spans 15 residues. Trimming removed 3 bases from V and 8 bases from J, with 17 bases in between. The CDR3 protein is CASSSAGSREEKLFF. The CDR3 nucleotides are TGTGCCAGCAGCTCGGCAGGCTCTCGGGAGGAAAAACTGTTTTTT. The whole variable domain, remainder taken from reference TRBV5-4 and TRBJ1-4, is ETGVTQSPTHLIKTRGQQVTLRCSSQSGHNTVSWYQQALGQGPQFIFQYYREEENGRGNFPPRFSGLQFPNYSSELNVNALELDDSALYLCASSSAGSREEKLFFGSGTQLSVL.

The CDR3 nucleotides read TGCGCCAGCAAAGGGCGGGAGGTCTACAATGAGCAGTTCTTC. It specifies CASKGREVYNEQFF. The chain has TRBV5-1 and TRBJ2-1, with 8 bases lining up with TRBD2. The CDR3 sequence is 14 residues long. The germline V gene has CDR1 SGHRS and CDR2 YFSETQ. With 6 bases clipped from V and 3 bases from J, the junction kept 5 bases outside the gene matches. Using reference TRBV5-1 and TRBJ2-1 for the parts outside the CDR3, the full variable domain is KAGVTQTPRYLIKTRGQQVTLSCSPISGHRSVSWYQQTPGQGLQFLFEYFSETQRNKGNFPGRFSGRQFSNSRSEMNVSTLELGDSALYLCASKGREVYNEQFFGPGTRLTVL.

This clone was seen more than once but under ten times. The V and J genes are TRBV15 and TRBJ1-2; 8 bases align to TRBD1. The trim removed 3 bases at V and 6 bases at J, leaving 3 bases unmatched. This CDR3 has 13 amino acids. The V gene's germline CDR1 is LNHNV and CDR2 YYDKDF (reference sequence). The DNA of the CDR3 is TGTGCCACCAGCAGGGACAGGGTTGATGGCTACACCTTC. Translated, it gives CATSRDRVDGYTF.

The V call is TRBV25-1, the J call TRBJ1-2; D gene ambiguous. CDR1 MGHDK and CDR2 SYGVNS come from the germline V gene. CDR3 size: 14 residues. V dropped 4 bases and J dropped 8 bases, with 17 bases sitting between them. This CDR3 reads CASSATPGYEGYTF. The CDR3 DNA reads TGTGCCAGCAGTGCTACCCCGGGTTATGAAGGCTACACCTTC.

This clone was seen a few times. The V call is TRBV10-2, the J call TRBJ1-1, with D hard to call. The V gene's germline CDR1 is WSHSY and CDR2 SAAADI. This CDR3 has 13 residues. Trimming cost V 4 bases and J 4 bases, with 10 bases left between them. The CDR3 spells CASSGGGGTEAFF. The CDR3 DNA sequence: TGCGCCAGCAGTGGAGGAGGAGGCACTGAAGCTTTCTTT.

The chain couples TRBV19 to TRBJ1-2; D is uncertain. The germline V and J ends were trimmed by 3 bases and 7 bases, with 15 bases remaining between them. CDR1 LNHDA and CDR2 SQIVND come from the germline V gene (reference sequence). The CDR3 is 14 amino acids. The chain's CDR3 is CASSIRFANRGYTF. The CDR3 nucleotides read TGTGCCAGTAGTATTAGATTTGCCAACCGTGGCTACACCTTC.

CDR3 in DNA: TGTGCCAGCAGCCCGGACAGGGAGGAAGAGTACTTC. Amino acid sequence: CASSPDREEEYF. The rearrangement uses TRBV5-4 and TRBJ2-7, with 8 bases fitting TRBD1. CDR1 is SGHNT and CDR2 is YYREEE in the germline V gene (reference sequence). The CDR3 runs 12 residues. J gave up 11 bases and V 4 bases, and 8 bases lay outside the gene matches.

The chain uses TRBV10-2 and TRBJ1-5; a possible D gene is TRBD1 (5 bases). V lost 6 bases to trimming and J lost 4 bases, with 7 bases between them. There are 12 residues in the CDR3. From germline, CDR1 is WSHSY and CDR2 SAAADI. The CDR3 bases are TGCGCCAGCAGCGGGGGGAATCAGCCCCAGCATTTT. This gives the protein CASSGGNQPQHF.

For the CDR3, the DNA is TGTGCCAGTAGTGGAACTCCAGGGGGCGCGTCTGGAAAACTGTTTTTT. This sequence encodes CASSGTPGGASGKLFF. This rearrangement joins TRBV19 to TRBJ1-4; 8 bases map to TRBD1. The germline CDR1 and CDR2 sequences are LNHDA and SQIVND (reference sequence). The V segment lost 5 bases and the J segment 10 bases; nucleotides outside the gene matches: 15. CDR3 length: 16 amino acids.

This sequence joins TRBV5-1 and TRBJ2-7; the match to TRBD1 covers 10 bases. Germline lookup yields CDR1 SGHRS and CDR2 YFSETQ. The V and J ends lost 4 bases and 3 bases, in that order; junction bases with no gene match: 7. This CDR3 spans 15 amino acids. For the CDR3, the DNA is TGCGCCAGCAGCAACCGGGACAGGGGTAACTACGAGCAGTACTTC. Protein: CASSNRDRGNYEQYF.

CDR3 nucleotides: TGCGCCAGCAGCTGGGACAGCTTTTCCTACGAGCAGTACTTC. Encoded protein: CASSWDSFSYEQYF. The gene calls are TRBV5-1 and TRBJ2-7; 7 bases match TRBD1. Germline V CDR1 and CDR2: SGHRS, YFSETQ. There are 14 residues in the CDR3. V gave up 3 bases and J gave up 1 base; unmatched junction bases: 4.

This rearrangement joins TRBV18 to TRBJ2-5, with 7 bases identical to TRBD2. Germline lookup yields CDR1 KGHSH and CDR2 LQKENI. This CDR3 spans 16 amino acids. V shed 2 bases and J 0 bases; nucleotides not matched to a gene: 6. The CDR3 DNA reads as TGTGCCAGCTCACCAGCGGGGCGGGAGTACCAAGAGACCCAGTACTTC. As protein: CASSPAGREYQETQYF.

This chain connects TRBV30 to TRBJ2-5; 8 nucleotides agree with TRBD2. The CDR3 is 17 amino acids. Germline V gene data show CDR1 as GTSNPN and CDR2 as SVGIG (reference sequence). The V segment lost 5 bases and the J segment 1 base; nucleotides outside the gene matches: 15. The CDR3 loop is CAWAHGRVSSVQETQYF. For the CDR3, the DNA is TGTGCCTGGGCCCACGGGAGGGTCTCATCTGTCCAAGAGACCCAGTACTTC.